This is a list of T cell receptor beta chains from one sample in a study of T cell responses to AZD1222 COVID-19 vaccine. Here immunoSEQ multiplex PCR was the method, and the copy in TCRdb shows in-frame clones only, minus some. The table lists fewer than 120,000 clones, 85% to 95% of them singletons. Sequences were derived from peripheral blood, sampled on day 0 of AZD1222 vaccination. These receptors were collected from an adult in good health. The CDR3 runs from the conserved cysteine through the conserved F or W. The D gene is left open where the match is weak. Expanded clones are given a class, and other clones once, few, many or no size at all.

D,V,J,size,CDR3,DNA
NA,TRBV5-4,TRBJ1-2,NA,CASSLGARYGYTF,TGTGCCAGCAGCTTAGGCGCTCGGTATGGCTACACCTTC
NA,TRBV11-2,TRBJ2-1,NA,CASRTWAHEQFF,TGTGCCAGCAGAACGTGGGCCCATGAGCAGTTCTTC
NA,TRBV19,TRBJ1-1,NA,CASSTPSGTNTEAFF,TGTGCCAGTAGTACTCCCTCAGGGACGAACACTGAAGCTTTCTTT
TRBD1,TRBV7-2,TRBJ2-5,NA,CASSSGTGRAETQYF,TGTGCCAGCAGCAGCGGGACAGGGAGAGCAGAGACCCAGTACTTC
NA,TRBV6-2/TRBV6-3,TRBJ1-1,once,CASSYSKWRKNTEAFF,TGTGCCAGCAGTTACTCGAAATGGCGGAAGAACACTGAAGCTTTCTTT
NA,TRBV19,TRBJ2-1,NA,CASQESSVIEQFF,TGTGCCAGTCAGGAATCTAGCGTCATTGAGCAGTTCTTC
NA,TRBV6-1,TRBJ1-5,NA,CASSEQYSNQPQHF,TGTGCCAGCAGTGAACAGTATAGCAATCAGCCCCAGCATTTT
NA,TRBV9,TRBJ2-2,NA,CASSSGKKWTGELFF,TGTGCCAGCAGCTCCGGGAAGAAGTGGACCGGGGAGCTGTTTTTT
NA,TRBV3-1/TRBV3-2,TRBJ2-1,NA,CASSPMRREYNEQFF,TGTGCCAGCAGCCCCATGCGGCGGGAATACAATGAGCAGTTCTTC
NA,TRBV6-5,TRBJ1-6,NA,CASSYSGAPLHF,TGTGCCAGCAGTTACTCGGGGGCCCCCCTCCACTTT
NA,TRBV19,TRBJ1-2,NA,CASSISYPVNYGYTF,TGTGCCAGTAGTATTTCGTATCCTGTTAACTATGGCTACACCTTC
NA,TRBV9,TRBJ1-6,NA,CASSPQGSDNSPLHF,TGTGCCAGCAGCCCGCAGGGGTCCGATAATTCACCCCTCCACTTT
NA,TRBV10-1,TRBJ2-7,NA,CASSPSGPYEQYF,TGCGCCAGCTCTCCCTCTGGCCCCTACGAGCAGTACTTC
NA,TRBV30,TRBJ1-5,NA,CAWGGHSDQPQHF,TGTGCCTGGGGGGGCCATAGCGATCAGCCCCAGCATTTT